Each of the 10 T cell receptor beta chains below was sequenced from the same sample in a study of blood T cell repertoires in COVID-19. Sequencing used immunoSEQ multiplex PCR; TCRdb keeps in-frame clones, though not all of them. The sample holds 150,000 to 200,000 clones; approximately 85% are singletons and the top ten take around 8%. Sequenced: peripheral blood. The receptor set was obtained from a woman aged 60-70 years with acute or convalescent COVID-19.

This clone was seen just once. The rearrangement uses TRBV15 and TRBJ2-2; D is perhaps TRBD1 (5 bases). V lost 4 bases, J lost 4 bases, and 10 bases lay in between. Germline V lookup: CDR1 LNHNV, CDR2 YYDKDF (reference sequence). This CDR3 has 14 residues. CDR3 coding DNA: TGTGCCACCAGCATGTTCCAGGGCACCGGGGAGCTGTTTTTT. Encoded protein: CATSMFQGTGELFF.

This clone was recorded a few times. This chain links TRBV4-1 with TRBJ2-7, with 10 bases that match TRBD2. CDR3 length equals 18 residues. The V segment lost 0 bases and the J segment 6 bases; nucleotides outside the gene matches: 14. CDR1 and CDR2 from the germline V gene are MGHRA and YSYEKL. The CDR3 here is CASSQDSASGGLTAEQYF. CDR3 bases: TGCGCCAGCAGCCAAGATTCGGCTAGCGGGGGCCTAACCGCCGAGCAGTACTTC.

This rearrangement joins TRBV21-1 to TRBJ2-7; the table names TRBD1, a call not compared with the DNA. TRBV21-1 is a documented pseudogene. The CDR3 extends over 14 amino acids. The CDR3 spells CASIYRDRGGEQYV. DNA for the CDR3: TGTGCCAGCATATATCGGGACAGGGGCGGCGAGCAGTACGTC.

The DNA of the CDR3 is TGTGCCAGTAGTCCCCCGACAGACGGAAATTCACCCCTCCACTTT. Translation: CASSPPTDGNSPLHF. The chain carries TRBV19 and TRBJ1-6; maybe TRBD1 (5 bases). There are 15 residues in the CDR3. CDR1 is LNHDA and CDR2 is SQIVND in the germline V gene (reference sequence). Trimming pared 5 bases from V and 7 bases from J, leaving 15 bases between.

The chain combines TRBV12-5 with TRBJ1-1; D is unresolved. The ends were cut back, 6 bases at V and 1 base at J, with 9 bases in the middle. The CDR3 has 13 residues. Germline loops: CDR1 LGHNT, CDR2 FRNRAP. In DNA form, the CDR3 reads TGTGCTAGTGGACAGACCGGGAACACTGAAGCTTTCTTT. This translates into CASGQTGNTEAFF.

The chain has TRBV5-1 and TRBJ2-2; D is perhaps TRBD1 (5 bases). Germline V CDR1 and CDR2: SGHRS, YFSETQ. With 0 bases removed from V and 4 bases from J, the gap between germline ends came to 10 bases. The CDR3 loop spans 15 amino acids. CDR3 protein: CASSLAAGSTGELFF. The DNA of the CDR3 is TGCGCCAGCAGCTTGGCGGCAGGGTCCACCGGGGAGCTGTTTTTT.

The CDR3 region has the DNA TGCGCCAGCAGTGACCTGACTAGTTTCCATGAGCAGTTCTTC. This encodes CASSDLTSFHEQFF. The chain uses TRBV10-1 and TRBJ2-1, with TRBD2 as a possible D gene (6 bases). CDR1 is WNHNN and CDR2 is SYGVQD in the germline V gene (reference sequence). With 3 bases removed from V and 8 bases from J, the gap between germline ends came to 14 bases. The CDR3 has 14 residues.

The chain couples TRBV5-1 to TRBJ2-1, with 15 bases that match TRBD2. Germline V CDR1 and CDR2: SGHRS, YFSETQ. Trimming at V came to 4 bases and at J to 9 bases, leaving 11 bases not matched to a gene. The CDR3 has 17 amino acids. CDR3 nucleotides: TGCGCCAGCAGCGCGGGACTAGCGGGAGGTTGGTCGGGTGAGCAGTTCTTC. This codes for CASSAGLAGGWSGEQFF.

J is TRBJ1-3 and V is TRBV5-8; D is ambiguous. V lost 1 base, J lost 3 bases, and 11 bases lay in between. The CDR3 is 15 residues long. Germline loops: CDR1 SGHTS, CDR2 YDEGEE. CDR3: CASSLIPQYGNTIYF. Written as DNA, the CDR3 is TGTGCCAGCAGCTTGATCCCACAATATGGAAACACCATATATTTT.

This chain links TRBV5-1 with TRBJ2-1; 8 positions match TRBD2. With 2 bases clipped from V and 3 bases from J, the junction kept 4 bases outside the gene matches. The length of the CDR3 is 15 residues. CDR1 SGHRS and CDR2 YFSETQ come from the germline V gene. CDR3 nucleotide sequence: TGCGCCAGCAGCTTTAGCGGGACTGACTACAATGAGCAGTTCTTC. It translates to CASSFSGTDYNEQFF.